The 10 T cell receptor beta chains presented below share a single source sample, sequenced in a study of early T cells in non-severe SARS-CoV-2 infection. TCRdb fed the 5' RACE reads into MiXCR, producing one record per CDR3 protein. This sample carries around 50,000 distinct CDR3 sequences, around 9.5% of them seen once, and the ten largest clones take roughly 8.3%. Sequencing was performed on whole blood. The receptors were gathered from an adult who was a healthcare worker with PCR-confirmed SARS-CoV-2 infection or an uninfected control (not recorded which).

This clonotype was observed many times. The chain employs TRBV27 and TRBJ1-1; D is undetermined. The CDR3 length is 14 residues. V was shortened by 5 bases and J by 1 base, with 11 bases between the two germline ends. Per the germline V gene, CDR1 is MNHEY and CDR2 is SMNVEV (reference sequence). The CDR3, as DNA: TGTGCCAGCAGTATCAGAAGCCCGAACACTGAAGCTTTCTTT. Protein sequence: CASSIRSPNTEAFF.

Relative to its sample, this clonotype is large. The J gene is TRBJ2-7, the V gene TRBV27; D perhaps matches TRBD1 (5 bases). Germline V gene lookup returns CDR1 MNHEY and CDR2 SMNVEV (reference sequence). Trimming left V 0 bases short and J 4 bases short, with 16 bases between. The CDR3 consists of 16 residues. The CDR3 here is CASSLSVSTTAYEQYF. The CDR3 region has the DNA TGTGCCAGCAGTTTATCGGTAAGCACGACAGCTTACGAGCAGTACTTC.

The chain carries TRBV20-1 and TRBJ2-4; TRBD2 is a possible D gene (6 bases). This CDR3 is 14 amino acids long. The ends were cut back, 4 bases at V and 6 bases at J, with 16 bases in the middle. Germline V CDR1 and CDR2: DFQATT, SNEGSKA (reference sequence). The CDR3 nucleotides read TGCAGTGCTAACCGGGCCGGAGCGGGAAACATTCAGTACTTC. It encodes CSANRAGAGNIQYF.

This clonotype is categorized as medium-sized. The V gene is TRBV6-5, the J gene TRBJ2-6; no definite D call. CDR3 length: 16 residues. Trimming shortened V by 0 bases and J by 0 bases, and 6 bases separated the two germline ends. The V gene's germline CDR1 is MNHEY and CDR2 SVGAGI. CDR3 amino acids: CASSYSGFSGANVLTF. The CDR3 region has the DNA TGTGCCAGCAGTTACTCAGGGTTCTCTGGGGCCAACGTCCTGACTTTC.

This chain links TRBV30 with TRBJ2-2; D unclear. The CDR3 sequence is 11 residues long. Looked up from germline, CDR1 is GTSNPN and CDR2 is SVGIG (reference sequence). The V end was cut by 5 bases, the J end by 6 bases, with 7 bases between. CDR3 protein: CAWEQAGELFF. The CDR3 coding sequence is TGTGCCTGGGAGCAAGCCGGGGAGCTGTTTTTT.

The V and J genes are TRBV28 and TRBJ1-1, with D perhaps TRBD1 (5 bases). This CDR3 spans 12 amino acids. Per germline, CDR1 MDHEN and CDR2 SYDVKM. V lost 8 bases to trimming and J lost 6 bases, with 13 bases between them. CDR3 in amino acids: CASLGVAAEAFF. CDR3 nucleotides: TGTGCCAGCTTGGGGGTTGCGGCTGAAGCTTTCTTT.

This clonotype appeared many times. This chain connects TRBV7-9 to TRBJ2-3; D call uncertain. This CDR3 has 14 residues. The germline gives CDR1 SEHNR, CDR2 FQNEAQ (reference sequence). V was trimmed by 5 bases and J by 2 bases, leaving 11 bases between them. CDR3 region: CASSPPGFTDTQYF. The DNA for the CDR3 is TGTGCCAGCAGCCCCCCAGGATTCACAGATACGCAGTATTTT.

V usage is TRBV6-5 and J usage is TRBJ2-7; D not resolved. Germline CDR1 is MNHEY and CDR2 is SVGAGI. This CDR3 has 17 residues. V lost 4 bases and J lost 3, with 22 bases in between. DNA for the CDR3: TGTGCCAGCAGTTGGTCCTGGCAGATCACAATGGGCTACGAGCAGTACTTC. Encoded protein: CASSWSWQITMGYEQYF.

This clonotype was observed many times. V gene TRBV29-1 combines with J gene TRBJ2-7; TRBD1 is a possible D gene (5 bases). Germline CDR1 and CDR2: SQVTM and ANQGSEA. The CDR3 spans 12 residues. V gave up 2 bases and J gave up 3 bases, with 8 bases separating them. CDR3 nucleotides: TGCAGCGTTGAATTAGGGGACTACGAGCAGTACTTC. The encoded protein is CSVELGDYEQYF.

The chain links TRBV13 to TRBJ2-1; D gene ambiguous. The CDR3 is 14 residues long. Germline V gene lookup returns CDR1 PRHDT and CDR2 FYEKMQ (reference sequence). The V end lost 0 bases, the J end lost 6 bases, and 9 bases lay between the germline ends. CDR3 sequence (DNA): TGTGCCAGCAGCTTAGGGCGCAGCCGCAATGAGCAGTTCTTC. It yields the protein CASSLGRSRNEQFF.